This T cell receptor beta chain derives from a study of metastatic and nonmetastatic thyroid tumors. Background on the study: Repertoires were compared across blood and tumor or nodule tissue from malignant and benign thyroid patients.

This clone was counted a few times. The antigen remains unidentified. Overall study findings and caveats: Reports indicated that malignant thyroid tumors showed significantly higher TCR beta diversity than benign nodules did, in blood and tumor.

Patients underwent thyroid surgery, and none had received any treatment before it. Methods used by the authors: It was from CDR3 differences across clinicopathological groups that a distant-metastasis classifier for papillary thyroid cancer was built. TCRdb re-clonotyped the PCR reads via MiXCR. TCRdb assigned the V and J calls; the authors' analysis was not used. The sample includes 25,000 to 30,000 clones, roughly 24% of them seen just once. The sequence came from a female donor with papillary thyroid cancer or a benign thyroid nodule (not recorded which). Some clones in this sample may be carry-over from other donors' samples. Specimen: blood.

CDR3 DNA: TGTGCCAGCAGAGTGCGGGATGTCAGCACAGATACGCAGTATTTT. Translating it yields CASRVRDVSTDTQYF. This chain links TRBV2 with TRBJ2-3; D might be TRBD2 (6 bases). The germline gives CDR1 SNHLY, CDR2 FYNNEI. The CDR3 loop spans 15 amino acids. The V gene lost 6 bases and the J gene lost 0 bases, with 13 bases spanning the gap.